The 29 T cell receptor beta chains below all came from one sample that was sequenced in a study of shared clonotypes between healthy human individuals. Libraries were prepared by immunoSEQ multiplex PCR; TCRdb keeps only in-frame clonotypes and omits some of them. The sample lists 950,000 to 1,200,000 clones, approximately 75% occurring once. Sequencing was carried out using memory CD4+ T cells from PBMCs. Specified subset: CD45RA-negative fraction. These receptors came from a man younger than 35 in good health. Some clones in this sample may be carry-over from other donors' samples.

This clone was seen just once. The gene calls are TRBV5-4 and TRBJ2-5, with a weak D call TRBD2 (6 bases). This CDR3 spans 14 amino acids. The germline V and J ends were trimmed by 4 bases and 5 bases, with 15 bases remaining between them. CDR1 SGHNT and CDR2 YYREEE come from the germline V gene (reference sequence). The chain's CDR3 is CASSGTSTGETQYF. In DNA form, the CDR3 reads TGTGCCAGCAGCGGAACTAGCACCGGTGAGACCCAGTACTTC.

This clone occurred a few times. The chain recombines TRBV18 with TRBJ1-2; 8 bases match TRBD1. This CDR3 is built from 15 residues. CDR1 is KGHSH and CDR2 is LQKENI in the germline V gene. J lost 5 bases, V lost 3 bases, and 8 bases had no gene match. CDR3 sequence: CASSPGQGSEYGYTF. The CDR3 nucleotides are TGTGCCAGCTCACCTGGACAGGGCAGCGAATATGGCTACACCTTC.

This clone has only one observation. The chain uses TRBV20-1 and TRBJ2-5; no reliable D call. CDR1 and CDR2 (germline): DFQATT, SNEGSKA (reference sequence). V dropped 2 bases and J dropped 13 bases, with 14 bases sitting between them. The CDR3 has 11 amino acids. In nucleotides, the CDR3 is TGCAGTGCTAGACACACTCATACGATGTACTTC. The encoded protein is CSARHTHTMYF.

This chain connects TRBV28 to TRBJ1-4; TRBD1 aligns across 7 bases. Germline V CDR1 and CDR2: MDHEN, SYDVKM. Losses at the gene ends were 8 bases for V and 13 bases for J; bases not matched to a gene: 13. This CDR3 comprises 13 residues. The CDR3 coding sequence is TGTGCCAGCGGACAGATTAAGGGGGCAAGACTGTTTTTT. It yields the protein CASGQIKGARLFF.

The rearrangement links TRBV5-1 to TRBJ1-1; possible D gene TRBD1, 6 bases. The CDR3 length is 15 residues. Trimming cost V 1 base and J 1 base, with 11 bases left between them. Germline V gene lookup returns CDR1 SGHRS and CDR2 YFSETQ. This CDR3 is CASSLNAGANTEAFF. The CDR3 DNA follows: TGCGCCAGCAGCTTGAATGCGGGGGCGAACACTGAAGCTTTCTTT.

This clone has more than one count but fewer than ten. This chain links TRBV5-1 with TRBJ2-7; 9 bases are shared with TRBD2. Trimming took 0 bases from V and 7 from J; bases not matched to a gene: 8. This CDR3 comprises 15 residues. Germline CDR1 is SGHRS and CDR2 is YFSETQ. The CDR3 sequence: CASSLVSGSQGEQYF. The CDR3 region has the DNA TGCGCCAGCAGCTTGGTTAGCGGGAGCCAGGGGGAGCAGTACTTC.

The chain joins TRBV7-6 to TRBJ2-7, with 9 nucleotides matching TRBD1. This CDR3 comprises 14 residues. The V segment lost 5 bases and the J segment 2 bases; nucleotides outside the gene matches: 4. Germline V lookup: CDR1 SGHVS, CDR2 FNYEAQ. The chain's CDR3 is CASSLTGGAYEQYF. The CDR3 nucleotides are TGTGCCAGCAGCCTCACAGGGGGCGCCTACGAGCAGTACTTC.

The J gene is TRBJ2-3, the V gene TRBV5-4; TRBD2 matches at 8 bases. The CDR3 totals 15 residues. V shed 6 bases, J shed 6 bases, and the junction held 12 bases outside the gene matches. In germline, CDR1 is SGHNT, CDR2 YYREEE (reference sequence). CDR3 region: CASTHKRESGDTQYF. For the CDR3, the DNA is TGTGCCAGCACCCACAAGCGGGAGTCTGGGGATACGCAGTATTTT.

In regard to this clone: In the same sample, other DNA sequences code for this CDR3. This chain connects TRBV7-9 to TRBJ2-2; TRBD2 aligns across 12 bases. V trimming: 5 bases; J trimming: 3 bases; junction bases outside the gene matches: 4. The CDR3 totals 16 residues. Germline V gene sequence: CDR1 SEHNR, CDR2 FQNEAQ (reference sequence). CDR3 amino acids: CASSPRLAGDTGELFF. CDR3 nucleotide sequence: TGTGCCAGCAGCCCTCGACTAGCGGGAGACACCGGGGAGCTGTTTTTT.

V is TRBV29-1 and J is TRBJ1-3; D might be TRBD1 (5 bases). From germline, CDR1 is SQVTM and CDR2 ANQGSEA. Trimming took 4 bases from V and 1 from J, leaving 11 bases between them. The CDR3 is 14 residues long. CDR3 loop: CSVAGGASGNTIYF. The CDR3 nucleotides are TGCAGCGTTGCGGGCGGGGCATCTGGAAACACCATATATTTT.

The V and J genes are TRBV27 and TRBJ2-3; the match to TRBD1 covers 9 bases. The length of the CDR3 is 15 residues. Germline CDR1 is MNHEY and CDR2 is SMNVEV (reference sequence). The V gene end was trimmed by 6 bases and the J gene end by 0 bases; junction bases not matched to a gene: 4. The CDR3 DNA is TGTGCCAGCAGGGACAGGGGATCTAGCACAGATACGCAGTATTTT. Translated, it gives CASRDRGSSTDTQYF.

The rearrangement links TRBV7-6 to TRBJ2-2, with 14 bases lining up with TRBD2. This CDR3 is built from 20 residues. Germline CDR1 reads SGHVS; CDR2 reads FNYEAQ. J lost 4 bases, V lost 5 bases, and 15 bases had no gene match. CDR3 sequence reads: CASSIPRLAGGPRGTGELFF. CDR3 bases: TGTGCCAGCAGCATCCCCCGACTAGCGGGAGGGCCCCGGGGCACCGGGGAGCTGTTTTTT. The whole variable domain, remainder taken from reference TRBV7-6 and TRBJ2-2, is GAGVSQSPRYKVTKRGQDVALRCDPISGHVSLYWYRQALGQGPEFLTYFNYEAQQDKSGLPNDRFSAERPEGSISTLTIQRTEQRDSAMYRCASSIPRLAGGPRGTGELFFGEGSRLTVL.

This clone was seen a handful of times. The sample contains more than one DNA sequence encoding this CDR3. This chain uses TRBV7-9 with TRBJ2-5; 11 nucleotides line up with TRBD2. The CDR3 spans 14 residues. The ends lost 4 bases at V and 5 bases at J; junction bases unmatched: 3. CDR1 is SEHNR, CDR2 FQNEAQ, per germline (reference sequence). The CDR3 DNA follows: TGTGCCAGCAGCTCAAGGACTAGCGGGGAGACCCAGTACTTC. It is translated as CASSSRTSGETQYF.

The V and J genes are TRBV5-1 and TRBJ2-3, with 10 nucleotides matching TRBD2. Germline assignment: CDR1 SGHRS and CDR2 YFSETQ. The junction had 4 bases not matched to a gene; V was cut back by 5 bases and J by 1 base. CDR3 length: 15 amino acids. CDR3 sequence reads: CASSSSGRGTDTQYF. The DNA for the CDR3 is TGCGCCAGCAGTTCTAGCGGGAGAGGCACAGATACGCAGTATTTT.

This chain joins TRBV5-5 and TRBJ2-7; D is possibly TRBD1 (6 bases). The CDR3 is 14 residues long. The germline gives CDR1 SGHKS, CDR2 YYEKEE (reference sequence). The V gene lost 3 bases and the J gene lost 0 bases, with 10 bases spanning the gap. The CDR3 is CASSYRVSSYEQYF. CDR3 DNA sequence: TGTGCCAGCAGCTACAGGGTAAGCTCCTACGAGCAGTACTTC.

The CDR3 DNA reads as TGTGCCAGCAGCTTAAGACTAGACACTGAAGCTTTCTTT. Its translation: CASSLRLDTEAFF. The chain links TRBV7-7 to TRBJ1-1; D not resolved. This CDR3 has 13 amino acids. CDR1 is SSHAT and CDR2 is FNYEAQ in the germline V gene (reference sequence). The ends were cut back, 2 bases at V and 3 bases at J, with 7 bases in the middle.

V and J are TRBV28 and TRBJ1-3, with 7 bases aligning to TRBD1. This CDR3 comprises 16 residues. Germline V gene lookup returns CDR1 MDHEN and CDR2 SYDVKM. J was trimmed by 4 bases and V by 1 base; bases with no gene match: 7. The CDR3 nucleotides are TGTGCCAGCAGTTTATTGGGCCTCAGGGGGGGAAACACCATATATTTT. Encoded protein: CASSLLGLRGGNTIYF.

This sequence joins TRBV2 and TRBJ1-1; tentatively, D is TRBD1 (5 bases). The germline gives CDR1 SNHLY, CDR2 FYNNEI. Trimming took 4 bases from V and 5 from J, leaving 14 bases between them. CDR3 length: 14 residues. CDR3 amino acids: CASSALGVETEAFF. CDR3 in DNA: TGTGCCAGCAGTGCCCTGGGGGTAGAGACTGAAGCTTTCTTT.

The genes are TRBV2 and TRBJ2-7, with 14 bases that match TRBD2. Trimming removed 9 bases from V and 6 bases from J; junction bases left unmatched: 4. Germline V CDR1 and CDR2: SNHLY, FYNNEI. This CDR3 is built from 13 residues. Here the CDR3 DNA reads TGTGCCAGGATCGGACTAGCGGGAGGCGAGCAGTACTTC. Protein sequence: CARIGLAGGEQYF. Based on the CDR3 plus reference TRBV2 and TRBJ2-7, the full variable domain is EPEVTQTPSHQVTQMGQEVILRCVPISNHLYFYWYRQILGQKVEFLVSFYNNEISEKSEIFDDQFSVERPDGSNFTLKIRSTKLEDSAMYFCARIGLAGGEQYFGPGTRLTVT.

The V call is TRBV13, the J call TRBJ2-5, with D uncertain. Trimming cost V 1 base and J 1 base, with 7 bases left between them. This CDR3 spans 14 amino acids. CDR1 is PRHDT, CDR2 FYEKMQ, per germline (reference sequence). CDR3 residues: CASSLVGLQETQYF. CDR3 DNA sequence: TGTGCCAGCAGCTTAGTCGGCCTCCAAGAGACCCAGTACTTC.

This clone was seen a handful of times. The same CDR3 arises from other DNA sequences in this sample as well. The chain joins TRBV18 to TRBJ2-7; D is unresolved. The CDR3 runs to 13 residues. Between the trimmed V and J ends, which lost 3 bases and 0 bases, there was a span of 6 bases. In germline, CDR1 is KGHSH, CDR2 LQKENI. The CDR3 DNA sequence: TGTGCCAGCTCACCGTCAAGCTCCTACGAGCAGTACTTC. Protein: CASSPSSSYEQYF.

The rearrangement uses TRBV6-5 and TRBJ1-1, with D uncertain. The CDR3 extends over 13 amino acids. Germline V gene sequence: CDR1 MNHEY, CDR2 SVGAGI. Trimming removed 4 bases from V and 0 bases from J, with 6 bases in between. CDR3 nucleotides: TGTGCCAGCAGTTCCAGAATGAACACTGAAGCTTTCTTT. This codes for CASSSRMNTEAFF.

The genes are TRBV6-1 and TRBJ2-3; the match to TRBD2 covers 9 bases. The V segment lost 7 bases and the J segment 14 bases; nucleotides outside the gene matches: 13. CDR3 size: 13 residues. The germline V gene encodes CDR1 MNHNS and CDR2 SASEGT. This CDR3 reads CASTEIAGVFPYF. The CDR3 DNA follows: TGTGCCAGCACGGAAATAGCGGGAGTCTTTCCGTATTTT.

The sample holds a few counts of this clone. The rearrangement uses TRBV27 and TRBJ1-5, with D possibly TRBD1 on 5 matching bases. Trimming removed 2 bases from V and 2 bases from J, with 13 bases in between. This CDR3 is 16 amino acids long. Germline V gene lookup returns CDR1 MNHEY and CDR2 SMNVEV (reference sequence). The CDR3 DNA is TGTGCCAGCAGTTTACAACCCACGGGGCGCAATCAGCCCCAGCATTTT. This gives the protein CASSLQPTGRNQPQHF.

This chain joins TRBV9 and TRBJ2-7; 8 bases fit TRBD2. The CDR3 sequence is 14 residues long. J was trimmed by 2 bases and V by 4 bases; bases with no gene match: 5. Germline lookup yields CDR1 SGDLS and CDR2 YYNGEE. DNA for the CDR3: TGTGCCAGCAGCCAAGCGGGAGTGGCCTACGAGCAGTACTTC. Translated, it gives CASSQAGVAYEQYF.

The chain's CDR3 is CASSKGTDTQYF. The CDR3 coding sequence is TGTGCCAGCAGCAAGGGGACAGATACGCAGTATTTT. The genes are TRBV4-2 and TRBJ2-3; the D gene is possibly TRBD1 (5 bases). With 5 bases removed from V and 3 bases from J, the gap between germline ends came to 6 bases. Germline assignment: CDR1 LGHNA and CDR2 YNFKEQ. The CDR3 runs 12 residues.

This clone was recorded at least ten times. This sample includes further DNA sequences coding for the same CDR3. The chain employs TRBV28 and TRBJ2-5, with 9 bases aligning to TRBD1. V was clipped by 5 bases and J by 3 bases; unmatched bases: 1. The CDR3 extends over 13 amino acids. CDR1 and CDR2 (germline): MDHEN, SYDVKM. The CDR3 sequence is CASSRTGEETQYF. The CDR3 DNA sequence: TGTGCCAGCAGTCGGACAGGGGAAGAGACCCAGTACTTC.

The rearrangement uses TRBV6-5 and TRBJ2-1; 10 positions match TRBD2. The germline gives CDR1 MNHEY, CDR2 SVGAGI. J lost 2 bases, V lost 8 bases, and 6 bases had no gene match. This CDR3 contains 15 residues. The CDR3 DNA sequence: TGTGCCAGCGGCGCTAGCGGGAGTGCCTACAATGAGCAGTTCTTC. Its translation is CASGASGSAYNEQFF.

This chain joins TRBV27 and TRBJ1-2, with TRBD1 matching 10 bases. The V gene end was trimmed by 3 bases and the J gene end by 4 bases; junction bases not matched to a gene: 5. Germline V CDR1 and CDR2: MNHEY, SMNVEV (reference sequence). The CDR3 extends over 15 amino acids. CDR3 in amino acids: CASSFWTGGAYGYTF. DNA of the CDR3: TGTGCCAGCAGTTTTTGGACAGGGGGGGCCTATGGCTACACCTTC.